Shown below are 24 T cell receptor beta chains from a single sample sequenced in a study of CD8 T cells in ankylosing spondylitis. TCRdb reprocessed the 5' RACE reads via MiXCR and lists one record per CDR3 protein. The sample yields around 180,000 distinct CDR3 sequences, roughly 18% seen once. Sequencing was performed on blood, either unsorted or a sorted T cell fraction (not recorded which). These receptors all come from a male donor aged 10-35 years with ankylosing spondylitis or in good health (not recorded which).

The V call is TRBV6-5, the J call TRBJ2-1, with D maybe TRBD2 (6 bases). CDR3 length: 13 amino acids. Germline V gives CDR1 MNHEY, CDR2 SVGAGI. The V gene lost 7 bases and the J gene lost 6 bases, with 13 bases spanning the gap. This chain's CDR3 is CASTPGVGNEQFF. In DNA, the CDR3 is TGTGCCAGCACACCGGGAGTGGGCAATGAGCAGTTCTTC.

This clonotype was seen ten or more times. V and J are TRBV28 and TRBJ2-1; 11 nucleotides agree with TRBD2. CDR1 and CDR2 from the germline V gene are MDHEN and SYDVKM. V trimming: 2 bases; J trimming: 2 bases; junction bases outside the gene matches: 2. This CDR3 is built from 16 residues. The CDR3 DNA reads TGTGCCAGCAGTTTACCTAGCGGGAGGACCTACAATGAGCAGTTCTTC. This sequence encodes CASSLPSGRTYNEQFF.

This clonotype was seen at least ten times. V usage is TRBV5-1 and J usage is TRBJ2-1; D is ambiguous. This CDR3 is built from 12 residues. V lost 8 bases and J 6 bases, leaving 12 bases between the germline ends. Germline lookup yields CDR1 SGHRS and CDR2 YFSETQ. The CDR3 is CASKPYSNEQFF. As DNA, the CDR3 is TGCGCCAGTAAACCCTACTCCAATGAGCAGTTCTTC.

This clonotype was detected many times. The chain is built from TRBV10-3 and TRBJ1-1, with a tentative D call TRBD1 (6 bases). V lost 6 bases and J 4 bases, leaving 18 bases between the germline ends. Germline values: CDR1 ENHRY, CDR2 SYGVKD. This CDR3 is built from 15 residues. The CDR3 DNA follows: TGTGCCATCAGACCCCCGGGGGCGGGAAGCACTGAAGCTTTCTTT. Encoded protein: CAIRPPGAGSTEAFF.

To note about this clonotype: A much more abundant neighbour one base away suggests this may be a read error. This chain joins TRBV6-5 and TRBJ2-7, with D perhaps matching TRBD2 (5 bases). CDR3 length equals 15 residues. Germline CDR1 and CDR2: MNHEY and SVGAGI. The CDR3 nucleotides read TGTGCCAGCAGATACTCACGTGAGGAGGTCTACGAGCAGTACGTC. It translates to CASRYSREEVYEQYV.

At least ten counts were recorded for this clonotype. The chain links TRBV11-2 to TRBJ1-6; the D gene is possibly TRBD1 (5 bases). Germline values: CDR1 SGHAT, CDR2 FQNNGV. This CDR3 is 20 amino acids long. The V gene lost 4 bases and the J gene lost 4 bases, with 26 bases spanning the gap. The CDR3 reads CASSSPRGGTHTVYNSPLHF. For the CDR3, the DNA is TGTGCCAGCAGCTCCCCGAGGGGCGGAACGCATACCGTATATAATTCACCCCTCCACTTT.

This clonotype was seen just once. J is TRBJ2-6 and V is TRBV4-1; a possible D gene is TRBD1 (6 bases). The germline CDR1 and CDR2 sequences are MGHRA and YSYEKL. Trimming stripped 3 bases from V and 2 bases from J, with 11 bases between. CDR3 length equals 16 residues. The CDR3 spells CASSHATGTGANVLTF. As DNA, the CDR3 is TGCGCCAGCAGCCACGCTACAGGGACTGGGGCCAACGTCCTGACTTTC.

V gene TRBV7-2 combines with J gene TRBJ2-1; 7 bases match TRBD2. This CDR3 has 15 amino acids. Germline CDR1 reads SGHTA; CDR2 reads FQGNSA. V lost 4 bases, J lost 0 bases, and 3 bases stayed unmatched. The CDR3 DNA follows: TGTGCCAGCAGCTCCGCGGGAGCCTCCTACAATGAGCAGTTCTTC. This encodes CASSSAGASYNEQFF.

The chain combines TRBV11-3 with TRBJ2-2; 7 bases agree with TRBD1. This CDR3 is 16 amino acids long. Trimming took 5 bases from V and 2 from J; bases not matched to a gene: 8. Germline CDR1 and CDR2: SGHNT and YENEEA. The CDR3 bases are TGTGCCAGCAGCCTTTTACAGGGGCTAAACACCGGGGAGCTGTTTTTT. Amino acids: CASSLLQGLNTGELFF. Drawing the rest from reference TRBV11-3 and TRBJ2-2, the complete variable domain is EAGVVQSPRYKIIEKKQPVAFWCNPISGHNTLYWYLQNLGQGPELLIRYENEEAVDDSQLPKDRFSAERLKGVDSTLKIQPAELGDSAVYLCASSLLQGLNTGELFFGEGSRLTVL.

This rearrangement joins TRBV10-3 to TRBJ2-1; 8 positions match TRBD2. Germline values: CDR1 ENHRY, CDR2 SYGVKD. V was clipped by 4 bases and J by 2 bases; unmatched bases: 1. The CDR3 is 14 amino acids. CDR3 loop: CAISGTSTYNEQFF. The CDR3, as DNA: TGTGCCATCAGTGGGACTAGCACCTACAATGAGCAGTTCTTC.

This clonotype was detected many times. The chain has TRBV12-3 or TRBV12-4 and TRBJ1-3; D might be TRBD1 (6 bases). The CDR3 has 14 amino acids. Trimming left V 6 bases short and J 1 base short, with 10 bases between. Here the CDR3 DNA reads TGTGCCAGCAGACCGACAGGATCTGGAAACACCATATATTTT. Translated, it gives CASRPTGSGNTIYF.

This clonotype was counted at least ten times. This sequence joins TRBV12-3 or TRBV12-4 and TRBJ2-1, with TRBD2 matching over 12 bases. The CDR3 covers 14 residues. The V and J ends lost 7 bases and 7 bases, in that order; junction bases with no gene match: 5. The CDR3 spells CASTPSGRGNEQFF. The CDR3 nucleotides are TGTGCCAGCACCCCTAGCGGGAGGGGTAATGAGCAGTTCTTC.

In this sample, this clonotype turned up a few times. The chain links TRBV27 to TRBJ1-1, with 9 nucleotides matching TRBD1. The CDR3 is made up of 15 amino acids. The ends lost 2 bases at V and 8 bases at J; junction bases unmatched: 9. Germline CDR1 and CDR2: MNHEY and SMNVEV (reference sequence). The chain's CDR3 is CASSLLYRGREEAFF. The CDR3 DNA sequence: TGTGCCAGCAGTTTACTATACAGGGGGCGGGAGGAAGCTTTCTTT.

CDR3 in amino acids: CASSHFAYTQYF. The DNA of the CDR3 is TGTGCCAGCAGTCACTTCGCCTATACGCAGTATTTT. The chain employs TRBV7-6 and TRBJ2-3; D not certain. The germline V gene encodes CDR1 SGHVS and CDR2 FNYEAQ. The CDR3 has 12 amino acids. Trimming shortened V by 6 bases and J by 7 bases, and 11 bases separated the two germline ends.

V is TRBV7-2 and J is TRBJ2-7; weak D call: TRBD2 (5 bases). V was trimmed by 7 bases and J by 3 bases, leaving 16 bases between them. Germline V CDR1 and CDR2: SGHTA, FQGNSA. The CDR3 has 14 residues. This CDR3 reads CASTVGFGVYEQYV. In DNA, the CDR3 is TGTGCCAGCACCGTAGGTTTCGGGGTCTACGAGCAGTACGTC.

This clonotype was picked up many times. The rearrangement joins TRBV10-2 to TRBJ2-1; 7 bases agree with TRBD2. There are 14 residues in the CDR3. Trimming at V came to 7 bases and at J to 6 bases, leaving 9 bases not matched to a gene. Per germline, CDR1 WSHSY and CDR2 SAAADI. As DNA, the CDR3 is TGCGCCAGCATGCGAGCGGGGTCCGGCAATGAGCAGTTCTTC. This gives the protein CASMRAGSGNEQFF.

The chain couples TRBV4-1 to TRBJ2-2, with a tentative D call TRBD1 (6 bases). Per the germline V gene, CDR1 is MGHRA and CDR2 is YSYEKL. The CDR3 runs 16 residues. Trimming removed 4 bases from V and 7 bases from J, with 19 bases in between. In DNA form, the CDR3 reads TGCGCCAGCAGCCGGATACAGGGTGACTGGCTCGGGGAGCTGTTTTTT. Protein: CASSRIQGDWLGELFF.

On this clonotype itself: A much larger clone sits a single nucleotide away, making a read error possible. This chain connects TRBV20-1 to TRBJ2-5; D gene ambiguous. The CDR3 sequence is 11 residues long. The V end was cut by 2 bases, the J end by 4 bases, with 5 bases between. Germline values: CDR1 DFQATT, CDR2 SNEGSKA (reference sequence). The CDR3 sequence is CSARTRETQYF. DNA for the CDR3: TGCAGTGCTAGAACTCGAGAGACCCAGTACTTC.

This chain joins TRBV3-1 and TRBJ2-1; the match to TRBD2 covers 11 bases. Germline CDR1 reads LGHDT; CDR2 reads YNNKEL (reference sequence). After removal of 6 bases from V and 2 bases from J, the junction contained 3 bases not matched to a gene. CDR3 size: 15 residues. CDR3 sequence reads: CASSPTSGTYNEQFF. CDR3 sequence (DNA): TGTGCCAGCAGTCCGACTAGCGGGACCTACAATGAGCAGTTCTTC.

The gene calls are TRBV29-1 and TRBJ1-5; 9 positions match TRBD1. CDR3 size: 14 residues. The germline CDR1 and CDR2 sequences are SQVTM and ANQGSEA. Trimming cost V 6 bases and J 12 bases; bases outside gene matches: 15. The CDR3 reads CSVGGGGQGSLQHF. Written as DNA, the CDR3 is TGCAGCGTCGGAGGGGGGGGACAGGGTTCCCTCCAGCATTTT.

In this sample, this clonotype turned up a few times. V usage is TRBV18 and J usage is TRBJ1-6; TRBD1 matches 7 bases. CDR3 length: 14 amino acids. Germline-derived CDR1 and CDR2 are KGHSH and LQKENI. Trimming at V came to 4 bases and at J to 5 bases, leaving 2 bases not matched to a gene. CDR3 residues: CASSRGTDNSPLHF. The CDR3 coding sequence is TGTGCCAGCTCACGCGGGACAGATAATTCACCCCTCCACTTT.

This chain connects TRBV2 to TRBJ2-2; 10 nucleotides match TRBD1. The CDR3 runs 13 residues. CDR1 is SNHLY and CDR2 is FYNNEI in the germline V gene. V shed 9 bases and J 5 bases; nucleotides not matched to a gene: 3. The CDR3 DNA is TGTGCCAGTCGACAGGGGGCAACCGGGGAGCTGTTTTTT. Protein sequence: CASRQGATGELFF.

This clonotype has a count of ten or more. The V call is TRBV5-1, the J call TRBJ2-7; 9 bases fit TRBD1. This CDR3 has 15 residues. V shed 4 bases and J 5 bases; nucleotides not matched to a gene: 10. Germline lookup yields CDR1 SGHRS and CDR2 YFSETQ. The CDR3 protein is CASSRAGTGFDEQYF. The CDR3 DNA sequence: TGCGCCAGCAGCCGCGCCGGGACAGGGTTCGACGAGCAGTACTTC.

The sample holds many counts of this clonotype. V gene TRBV20-1 combines with J gene TRBJ1-2; possibly TRBD1 for D (6 bases). Looked up from germline, CDR1 is DFQATT and CDR2 is SNEGSKA (reference sequence). V lost 6 bases and J lost 2, with 13 bases in between. The CDR3 is 13 amino acids. In nucleotides, the CDR3 is TGCAGTGCAAAAATAACAGGGAACTATGGCTACACCTTC. It is translated as CSAKITGNYGYTF.